Detailed here is one T cell receptor beta chain. V was pared by 2 bases and J by 0 bases, with 8 bases of the junction left unmatched. Germline CDR1 MNHEY, CDR2 SVGEGT. The CDR3 sequence is 19 residues long. TCRdb processed the RT-PCR reads anew with MiXCR; each CDR3 protein has one entry. The sample lists 650,000 to 800,000 distinct CDR3 sequences; over 12% were seen once. The chain carries TRBV6-2 or TRBV6-3 and TRBJ2-6; 9 nucleotides match TRBD1. Specimen: memory CD4+ T cells from blood. The sequence was obtained from a female donor in good health, serving as a healthy control. CDR3 region: CASSYPLDRGSSGANVLTF. CDR3 DNA: TGTGCCAGCAGTTACCCGCTGGACAGGGGAAGCTCTGGGGCCAACGTCCTGACTTTC.